The 21 T cell receptor beta chains below all came from one sample that was sequenced in a study of cytomegalovirus exposure and HLA in healthy donors. 13 Jbeta primers and 60 Vbeta primers were used for the PCR. The assay was immunoSEQ multiplex PCR, and TCRdb's table has in-frame clones only and misses some. The table includes about 240,000 clones, 80% to 85% detected once. The sequenced sample was PBMCs. These receptor sequences come from a woman aged 60-70 years in good health and CMV-seropositive.

Comments on this clone: The identical CDR3 is also encoded by other nucleotide sequences in the sample. The chain combines TRBV7-9 with TRBJ2-1; TRBD2 aligns across 7 bases. CDR1 SEHNR and CDR2 FQNEAQ come from the germline V gene (reference sequence). This CDR3 is 16 amino acids long. V gave up 2 bases and J gave up 1 base; unmatched junction bases: 5. In nucleotides, the CDR3 is TGTGCCAGCAGCTTACTGGCGGGAGTGTCCTACAATGAGCAGTTCTTC. It encodes CASSLLAGVSYNEQFF. The whole variable domain, remainder taken from reference TRBV7-9 and TRBJ2-1, is DTGVSQNPRHKITKRGQNVTFRCDPISEHNRLYWYRQTLGQGPEFLTYFQNEAQLEKSRLLSDRFSAERPKGSFSTLEIQRTEQGDSAMYLCASSLLAGVSYNEQFFGPGTRLTVL.

The chain joins TRBV28 to TRBJ1-2; 8 bases align to TRBD1. Germline V gene lookup returns CDR1 MDHEN and CDR2 SYDVKM. The CDR3 sequence is 14 residues long. J gave up 7 bases and V 4 bases, and 8 bases lay outside the gene matches. The CDR3 DNA reads TGTGCCAGCAGTTGGGCAGGGGGCCCTCTTGGCTACACCTTC. This gives the protein CASSWAGGPLGYTF.

The CDR3: CASSDWDRKDSPLHF. CDR3 in DNA: TGTGCCAGCAGTGATTGGGACAGGAAAGACTCACCCCTCCACTTT. The rearrangement links TRBV25-1 to TRBJ1-6; 8 positions agree with TRBD1. V lost 3 bases, J lost 10 bases, and 8 bases stayed unmatched. This CDR3 contains 15 residues. Germline V lookup: CDR1 MGHDK, CDR2 SYGVNS.

The V call is TRBV7-3, the J call TRBJ1-1; maybe TRBD1 (5 bases). The CDR3 has 16 residues. The germline V gene has CDR1 SGHTA and CDR2 FQGTGA. The germline V and J ends were trimmed by 7 bases and 5 bases, with 23 bases remaining between them. CDR3 in amino acids: CASIPGGGLDVTEAFF. The CDR3 bases are TGTGCCAGCATCCCGGGGGGGGGACTAGATGTGACTGAAGCTTTCTTT.

V usage is TRBV5-4 and J usage is TRBJ2-1, with TRBD2 identical over 9 bases. Looked up from germline, CDR1 is SGHNT and CDR2 is YYREEE (reference sequence). There are 16 residues in the CDR3. The V segment lost 6 bases and the J segment 12 bases; nucleotides outside the gene matches: 19. The CDR3 coding sequence is TGTGCCAGCACCCTGCTTGTTAGCGGGAGCGGACGGGTGCAGTTCTTC. Protein product: CASTLLVSGSGRVQFF. The whole variable domain, remainder taken from reference TRBV5-4 and TRBJ2-1, is ETGVTQSPTHLIKTRGQQVTLRCSSQSGHNTVSWYQQALGQGPQFIFQYYREEENGRGNFPPRFSGLQFPNYSSELNVNALELDDSALYLCASTLLVSGSGRVQFFGPGTRLTVL.

The genes are TRBV7-3 and TRBJ2-7; D is possibly TRBD2 (5 bases). In germline, CDR1 is SGHTA, CDR2 FQGTGA. This CDR3 contains 13 residues. V lost 8 bases and J lost 0, with 11 bases in between. The CDR3 bases are TGTGCCAGCGCCCGGGGAACCTCCTACGAGCAGTACTTC. Residues: CASARGTSYEQYF.

This clone was seen more than once but under ten times. V gene TRBV28 combines with J gene TRBJ2-2, with TRBD2 matching over 7 bases. The V segment lost 4 bases and the J segment 0 bases; nucleotides outside the gene matches: 5. The CDR3 length is 16 residues. Germline V lookup: CDR1 MDHEN, CDR2 SYDVKM. The CDR3 protein is CASSWEGYPNTGELFF. For the CDR3, the DNA is TGTGCCAGCAGTTGGGAGGGCTATCCGAACACCGGGGAGCTGTTTTTT.

This clone has more than one count but fewer than ten. This chain links TRBV7-3 with TRBJ2-1, with a weak D call TRBD1 (5 bases). The CDR3 is 15 amino acids. Germline V lookup: CDR1 SGHTA, CDR2 FQGTGA. Trimming cost V 1 base and J 6 bases, with 13 bases left between them. In DNA, the CDR3 is TGTGCCAGCAGCTTAAAGGGTCCCAGGGCCAATGAGCAGTTCTTC. Its translation: CASSLKGPRANEQFF.

The chain combines TRBV7-9 with TRBJ1-2; 10 positions match TRBD1. The CDR3 runs to 14 residues. V shed 5 bases, J shed 3 bases, and the junction held 3 bases outside the gene matches. From germline, CDR1 is SEHNR and CDR2 FQNEAQ (reference sequence). The CDR3 reads CASSRTGGDYGYTF. CDR3 sequence (DNA): TGTGCCAGCAGCAGGACAGGGGGAGACTATGGCTACACCTTC.

CDR3 amino acids: CASSQDWLVRGNQPQHF. The CDR3 coding sequence is TGCGCCAGCAGCCAAGATTGGCTGGTCCGAGGGAATCAGCCCCAGCATTTT. This chain uses TRBV4-1 with TRBJ1-5; unclear D gene. Germline V gene sequence: CDR1 MGHRA, CDR2 YSYEKL. There are 17 residues in the CDR3. Trimming pared 0 bases from V and 4 bases from J, leaving 16 bases between.

The chain employs TRBV19 and TRBJ2-1; 12 bases align to TRBD2. The V gene end was trimmed by 5 bases and the J gene end by 5 bases; junction bases not matched to a gene: 4. The germline CDR1 and CDR2 sequences are LNHDA and SQIVND (reference sequence). This CDR3 contains 15 residues. The CDR3 DNA follows: TGTGCCAGTAGTTCCTGGACTAGCGGGAACAATGAGCAGTTCTTC. It encodes CASSSWTSGNNEQFF.

V and J are TRBV6-5 and TRBJ2-5, with D hard to call. Between the trimmed V and J ends, which lost 0 bases and 8 bases, there was a span of 16 bases. Germline CDR1 and CDR2: MNHEY and SVGAGI. CDR3 length: 15 residues. CDR3 sequence: CASSYSGPPQETQYF. CDR3 DNA sequence: TGTGCCAGCAGTTACTCCGGCCCACCGCAGGAAACCCAGTACTTC.

The CDR3 protein is CASSPQGRQFGYTF. For the CDR3, the DNA is TGCGCCAGCAGCCCACAGGGAAGACAATTTGGCTACACCTTC. This rearrangement joins TRBV4-1 to TRBJ1-2, with D possibly being TRBD1 (6 bases). Per germline, CDR1 MGHRA and CDR2 YSYEKL. This CDR3 is built from 14 residues. Trimming cost V 4 bases and J 7 bases, with 16 bases left between them.

Only a few counts were recorded for this clone. The chain is built from TRBV7-3 and TRBJ1-5, with D possibly being TRBD1 (5 bases). The CDR3 runs to 13 residues. CDR1 is SGHTA, CDR2 FQGTGA, per germline. The germline V and J ends were trimmed by 1 base and 7 bases, with 8 bases remaining between them. CDR3: CASSLSPGQPQHF. The CDR3, as DNA: TGTGCCAGCAGCTTAAGCCCAGGGCAGCCCCAGCATTTT.

This chain uses TRBV12-5 with TRBJ2-7, with 7 bases aligning to TRBD1. The V gene's germline CDR1 is LGHNT and CDR2 FRNRAP. Losses at the gene ends were 5 bases for V and 0 bases for J; bases not matched to a gene: 7. The CDR3 extends over 15 amino acids. The CDR3 nucleotides read TGTGCTAGTGGTCATACAGGGGTAAACTCCTACGAGCAGTACTTC. Its protein is CASGHTGVNSYEQYF.

The chain carries TRBV15 and TRBJ1-5, with D maybe TRBD1 (5 bases). The germline CDR1 and CDR2 sequences are LNHNV and YYDKDF (reference sequence). The CDR3 runs 15 residues. V was clipped by 0 bases and J by 6 bases, with 12 bases between them. The CDR3 DNA reads TGTGCCACCAGCAGAGATGGCAGGAGGGGTCAGCCCCAGCATTTT. Its translation is CATSRDGRRGQPQHF.

This clone came up a few times. This chain joins TRBV7-2 and TRBJ1-3; D unresolved. The V end lost 5 bases, the J end lost 0 bases, and 17 bases lay between the germline ends. Germline values: CDR1 SGHTA, CDR2 FQGNSA. The CDR3 has 17 residues. For the CDR3, the DNA is TGTGCCAGCAGCCCGTTGGCAGGCCAATACTCTGGAAACACCATATATTTT. It translates to CASSPLAGQYSGNTIYF. Looking up the rest from reference TRBV7-2 and TRBJ1-3 gives the full variable domain: GAGVSQSPSNKVTEKGKDVELRCDPISGHTALYWYRQSLGQGLEFLIYFQGNSAPDKSGLPSDRFSAERTGGSVSTLTIQRTQQEDSAVYLCASSPLAGQYSGNTIYFGEGSWLTVV.

The chain is built from TRBV5-1 and TRBJ2-5; 12 bases line up with TRBD2. The end of the DNA is better explained by TRBJ2-7, so the J call may be wrong. The CDR3 spans 15 residues. Germline-derived CDR1 and CDR2 are SGHRS and YFSETQ. Here the CDR3 reads CASSLRTSGIYEQYF. CDR3 sequence (DNA): TGCGCCAGCAGCCTCAGGACTAGCGGGATCTACGAGCAGTACTTC.

V gene TRBV27 combines with J gene TRBJ2-7; the match to TRBD1 covers 7 bases. This CDR3 has 14 residues. V was clipped by 5 bases and J by 5 bases; unmatched bases: 9. CDR1 MNHEY and CDR2 SMNVEV come from the germline V gene (reference sequence). The CDR3 DNA sequence: TGTGCCAGCAGTCCTCTGGACAGGTTCGACGAGCAGTACTTC. It translates to CASSPLDRFDEQYF.

This chain joins TRBV4-1 and TRBJ2-7; 8 nucleotides align to TRBD1. V was pared by 7 bases and J by 0 bases, with 5 bases of the junction left unmatched. CDR1 MGHRA and CDR2 YSYEKL come from the germline V gene. The CDR3 covers 14 residues. CDR3 sequence (DNA): TGCGCCAGCACAGCTGACAGGGGCTCCTACGAGCAGTACTTC. Translation gives CASTADRGSYEQYF.

For the CDR3, the DNA is TGTGCCAGCAGCGCCGACTTCGGGGAGCTGTTTTTT. As protein: CASSADFGELFF. The chain is built from TRBV7-3 and TRBJ2-2; D unclear. Germline V gives CDR1 SGHTA, CDR2 FQGTGA. The CDR3 sequence is 12 residues long. The V gene lost 5 bases and the J gene lost 7 bases, with 8 bases spanning the gap.